This is a list of T cell receptor beta chains from one sample in a study of Ad26.COV2.S vaccination and SARS-CoV-2 variants. The protocol was immunoSEQ multiplex PCR, while the TCRdb copy is restricted to in-frame clones and leaves out a portion. Of around 420,000 clones detected, roughly 90% appear once; the ten largest clones hold approximately 4%. Sequenced here: peripheral blood, sampled in a trial of Ad26.COV2.S vaccine versus placebo. These receptors originate from a person between 18 and 60 years old who received the Ad26.COV2.S COVID-19 vaccine or a placebo. Each CDR3 is given with its conserved first and last residue. The order of the fields is J gene, V gene, D gene, clone size, CDR3 protein, CDR3 DNA. The D gene is left open where the match is weak. A clone size is listed for some rows: how often the clone was seen (once, few, many), or a class if it is expanded.

j_gene: TRBJ2-1; v_gene: TRBV7-2; d_gene: TRBD1; abundance: once; CDR3aa: CASSFSGTGSSYNEQFF; CDR3nt: TGTGCCAGCAGCTTCTCCGGGACAGGGTCGTCCTACAATGAGCAGTTCTTC
j_gene: TRBJ2-7; v_gene: TRBV4-2; d_gene: TRBD2; abundance: -; CDR3aa: CASSQEASGTYEQYF; CDR3nt: TGTGCCAGCAGCCAAGAGGCTAGCGGCACCTACGAGCAGTACTTC
j_gene: TRBJ2-7; v_gene: TRBV28; d_gene: TRBD1; abundance: -; CDR3aa: CASSFSDRGYEQYF; CDR3nt: TGTGCCAGCAGTTTTTCGGACAGGGGATACGAGCAGTACTTC
j_gene: TRBJ2-1; v_gene: TRBV3-1/TRBV3-2; d_gene: -; abundance: once; CDR3aa: CASSPLGGAYNEQFF; CDR3nt: TGTGCCAGCAGCCCCCTGGGGGGAGCATACAATGAGCAGTTCTTC
j_gene: TRBJ2-7; v_gene: TRBV4-3; d_gene: -; abundance: -; CDR3aa: CASSGGTHSYEQYF; CDR3nt: TGCGCCAGCAGCGGCGGGACTCATTCCTACGAGCAGTACTTC
j_gene: TRBJ2-3; v_gene: TRBV28; d_gene: TRBD2; abundance: -; CDR3aa: CASRQTSGGAVDTQYF; CDR3nt: TGTGCCAGCAGACAAACTAGCGGGGGGGCCGTCGATACGCAGTATTTT
j_gene: TRBJ2-5; v_gene: TRBV20-1; d_gene: TRBD2; abundance: -; CDR3aa: CSASLAGVQETQYF; CDR3nt: TGCAGTGCTAGTTTAGCGGGGGTCCAAGAGACCCAGTACTTC
j_gene: TRBJ1-2; v_gene: TRBV5-1; d_gene: -; abundance: -; CDR3aa: CASSFADPGYGYTF; CDR3nt: TGCGCCAGCAGCTTTGCGGACCCGGGATATGGCTACACCTTC
j_gene: TRBJ2-7; v_gene: TRBV19; d_gene: -; abundance: -; CDR3aa: CASSIRGHTYEQYF; CDR3nt: TGTGCCAGTAGTATACGGGGACATACCTACGAGCAGTACTTC
j_gene: TRBJ2-1; v_gene: TRBV5-1; d_gene: TRBD2; abundance: -; CDR3aa: CASSLESGVYNEQFF; CDR3nt: TGCGCCAGCAGCTTGGAAAGCGGGGTCTACAATGAGCAGTTCTTC
j_gene: TRBJ2-2; v_gene: TRBV28; d_gene: TRBD1; abundance: -; CDR3aa: CASRTGEVTGELFF; CDR3nt: TGTGCCAGCAGGACAGGGGAGGTCACCGGGGAGCTGTTTTTT
j_gene: TRBJ2-7; v_gene: TRBV27; d_gene: TRBD1; abundance: -; CDR3aa: CASSTRTGGIAHEQYF; CDR3nt: TGTGCCAGCAGTACGCGGACAGGGGGTATCGCCCACGAGCAGTACTTC
j_gene: TRBJ1-4; v_gene: TRBV20-1; d_gene: -; abundance: -; CDR3aa: CSGLRASRWFF; CDR3nt: TGCAGTGGTCTAAGGGCCTCCCGGTGGTTTTTT
j_gene: TRBJ1-5; v_gene: TRBV7-9; d_gene: -; abundance: -; CDR3aa: CASRGSPGSNQPQHF; CDR3nt: TGTGCCAGCAGAGGGTCACCTGGTAGCAATCAGCCCCAGCATTTT
j_gene: TRBJ1-6; v_gene: TRBV28; d_gene: TRBD1; abundance: -; CDR3aa: CASSTGQGTGSSYNSPLHF; CDR3nt: TGTGCCAGCAGCACCGGACAGGGAACGGGAAGCTCCTATAATTCACCCCTCCACTTT
j_gene: TRBJ2-1; v_gene: TRBV28; d_gene: TRBD2; abundance: -; CDR3aa: CASSSAGGTVLVVYNEQFF; CDR3nt: TGTGCCAGCAGTTCCGCGGGGGGGACTGTGCTAGTAGTCTACAATGAGCAGTTCTTC
j_gene: TRBJ2-2; v_gene: TRBV11-3; d_gene: -; abundance: -; CDR3aa: CASSLEGGELFF; CDR3nt: TGTGCCAGCAGCTTAGAGGGCGGGGAGCTGTTTTTT
j_gene: TRBJ1-6; v_gene: TRBV27; d_gene: -; abundance: -; CDR3aa: CASSSTGNSPLHF; CDR3nt: TGTGCCAGCAGTTCAACAGGGAATTCACCCCTCCACTTT
j_gene: TRBJ1-1; v_gene: TRBV9; d_gene: -; abundance: -; CDR3aa: CASSSGGVTEAFF; CDR3nt: TGTGCCAGCAGCTCAGGTGGCGTCACTGAAGCTTTCTTT
j_gene: TRBJ1-6; v_gene: TRBV19; d_gene: TRBD1; abundance: -; CDR3aa: CASSIDRDRGSPLHF; CDR3nt: TGTGCCAGTAGTATTGACCGGGACAGGGGATCACCCCTCCACTTT
j_gene: TRBJ2-2; v_gene: TRBV7-3; d_gene: -; abundance: -; CDR3aa: CASSLGHSTGELFF; CDR3nt: TGTGCCAGCAGCTTGGGACATTCCACCGGGGAGCTGTTTTTT
j_gene: TRBJ2-5; v_gene: TRBV7-2; d_gene: -; abundance: -; CDR3aa: CASSPQSDFQETQYF; CDR3nt: TGTGCCAGCAGCCCGCAATCGGACTTCCAAGAGACCCAGTACTTC
j_gene: TRBJ2-2; v_gene: TRBV7-7; d_gene: TRBD1; abundance: once; CDR3aa: CASSLVTGVPTGELFF; CDR3nt: TGTGCCAGCAGCTTGGTGACAGGGGTTCCTACCGGGGAGCTGTTTTTT
j_gene: TRBJ1-2; v_gene: TRBV27; d_gene: TRBD1; abundance: -; CDR3aa: CASSRQGAGYGYTF; CDR3nt: TGTGCCAGCAGTCGACAGGGGGCTGGCTATGGCTACACCTTC
j_gene: TRBJ2-5; v_gene: TRBV5-1; d_gene: -; abundance: -; CDR3aa: CASSLRILGGNGTQYF; CDR3nt: TGCGCCAGCAGCTTGAGGATTTTAGGAGGGAACGGGACCCAGTACTTC
j_gene: TRBJ2-7; v_gene: TRBV7-2; d_gene: -; abundance: -; CDR3aa: CASSLVQRRSSYEQYF; CDR3nt: TGTGCCAGCAGCTTAGTCCAGCGGCGGAGCTCCTACGAGCAGTACTTC
j_gene: TRBJ2-7; v_gene: TRBV19; d_gene: -; abundance: -; CDR3aa: CASSPGQGGYEQYF; CDR3nt: TGTGCCAGTAGCCCGGGACAAGGGGGCTACGAGCAGTACTTC
j_gene: TRBJ1-5; v_gene: TRBV10-1; d_gene: -; abundance: -; CDR3aa: CASSEYREGWPQHF; CDR3nt: TGCGCCAGCAGTGAATACAGGGAGGGTTGGCCCCAGCATTTT
j_gene: TRBJ1-3; v_gene: TRBV3-1/TRBV3-2; d_gene: -; abundance: -; CDR3aa: CASSPILRLSEGNTIYF; CDR3nt: TGTGCCAGCAGCCCGATTTTAAGACTCAGCGAGGGAAACACCATATATTTT
j_gene: TRBJ1-2; v_gene: TRBV7-8; d_gene: -; abundance: -; CDR3aa: CASSPGRRQGYTF; CDR3nt: TGTGCCAGCAGCCCAGGAAGGAGACAGGGCTACACCTTC
j_gene: TRBJ1-2; v_gene: TRBV24-1; d_gene: -; abundance: -; CDR3aa: CATSPRAGYGYTF; CDR3nt: TGTGCCACTTCACCCCGGGCTGGCTATGGCTACACCTTC
j_gene: TRBJ1-6; v_gene: TRBV28; d_gene: -; abundance: -; CDR3aa: CATLMGHNSPLHF; CDR3nt: TGTGCCACCCTTATGGGACATAATTCACCCCTCCACTTT
j_gene: TRBJ1-2; v_gene: TRBV14; d_gene: TRBD1; abundance: -; CDR3aa: CASSQLGQGGSQPYTF; CDR3nt: TGTGCCAGCAGCCAACTAGGACAGGGAGGTTCCCAGCCCTACACCTTC
j_gene: TRBJ2-5; v_gene: TRBV10-3; d_gene: -; abundance: -; CDR3aa: CATARWVQETQYF; CDR3nt: TGTGCCACGGCGCGGTGGGTCCAAGAGACCCAGTACTTC
j_gene: TRBJ1-2; v_gene: TRBV27; d_gene: TRBD1; abundance: few; CDR3aa: CASSLPRRGRRYGYTF; CDR3nt: TGTGCCAGCAGTTTACCACGCAGGGGGCGAAGGTATGGCTACACCTTC
j_gene: TRBJ2-7; v_gene: TRBV11-2; d_gene: -; abundance: -; CDR3aa: CASSLDPGVGVEQYF; CDR3nt: TGTGCCAGCAGCTTAGATCCCGGTGTAGGGGTCGAGCAGTACTTC
j_gene: TRBJ2-7; v_gene: TRBV5-1; d_gene: -; abundance: once; CDR3aa: CASSLGGRTYEQYF; CDR3nt: TGCGCCAGCAGCTTGGGCGGCAGGACCTACGAGCAGTACTTC
j_gene: TRBJ2-3; v_gene: TRBV6-2/TRBV6-3; d_gene: TRBD1; abundance: once; CDR3aa: CASSRQGVSTDTQYF; CDR3nt: TGTGCCAGCAGCCGACAGGGGGTTAGCACAGATACGCAGTATTTT
j_gene: TRBJ2-7; v_gene: TRBV9; d_gene: -; abundance: -; CDR3aa: CASSASARPYEQYF; CDR3nt: TGTGCCAGCAGCGCCAGCGCCCGGCCCTACGAGCAGTACTTC
j_gene: TRBJ1-6; v_gene: TRBV19; d_gene: -; abundance: once; CDR3aa: CASSKRSSPLHF; CDR3nt: TGTGCCAGTAGTAAGCGGAGTTCACCCCTCCACTTT
j_gene: TRBJ1-6; v_gene: TRBV9; d_gene: -; abundance: once; CDR3aa: CASSLDGRGSYNSPLHF; CDR3nt: TGTGCCAGCAGCCTAGACGGTAGGGGTTCCTATAATTCACCCCTCCACTTT
j_gene: TRBJ2-7; v_gene: TRBV3-1/TRBV3-2; d_gene: -; abundance: -; CDR3aa: CASSQAGSYEQYF; CDR3nt: TGTGCCAGCAGCCAAGCTGGGTCCTACGAGCAGTACTTC
j_gene: TRBJ2-2; v_gene: TRBV7-9; d_gene: -; abundance: -; CDR3aa: CASNSLAPGENTGELFF; CDR3nt: TGTGCCAGCAACAGCTTAGCTCCAGGGGAGAACACCGGGGAGCTGTTTTTT
j_gene: TRBJ2-3; v_gene: TRBV6-4; d_gene: TRBD1; abundance: -; CDR3aa: CASSQDRGTDTQYF; CDR3nt: TGTGCCAGCAGTCAAGACAGGGGGACAGATACGCAGTATTTT
j_gene: TRBJ2-7; v_gene: TRBV11-2; d_gene: TRBD2; abundance: -; CDR3aa: CASSPGGARYEQYF; CDR3nt: TGTGCCAGCAGCCCGGGGGGGGCGCGGTACGAGCAGTACTTC
j_gene: TRBJ2-5; v_gene: TRBV19; d_gene: -; abundance: -; CDR3aa: CASSIGSGRETQYF; CDR3nt: TGTGCCAGTAGTATTGGTTCGGGGCGGGAGACCCAGTACTTC
j_gene: TRBJ2-7; v_gene: TRBV13; d_gene: TRBD1; abundance: -; CDR3aa: CASSTGQATYEQYF; CDR3nt: TGTGCCAGCAGCACGGGACAGGCAACCTACGAGCAGTACTTC
j_gene: TRBJ2-2; v_gene: TRBV4-1; d_gene: TRBD2; abundance: -; CDR3aa: CASGGGINTGELFF; CDR3nt: TGCGCCAGCGGCGGGGGGATTAACACCGGGGAGCTGTTTTTT
j_gene: TRBJ1-1; v_gene: TRBV4-1; d_gene: -; abundance: -; CDR3aa: CASSQVVTGESTEAFF; CDR3nt: TGCGCCAGCAGCCAAGTTGTGACTGGCGAAAGCACTGAAGCTTTCTTT
j_gene: TRBJ2-6; v_gene: TRBV28; d_gene: -; abundance: once; CDR3aa: CASSPPVGANVLTF; CDR3nt: TGTGCCAGCAGCCCCCCCGTCGGGGCCAACGTCCTGACTTTC